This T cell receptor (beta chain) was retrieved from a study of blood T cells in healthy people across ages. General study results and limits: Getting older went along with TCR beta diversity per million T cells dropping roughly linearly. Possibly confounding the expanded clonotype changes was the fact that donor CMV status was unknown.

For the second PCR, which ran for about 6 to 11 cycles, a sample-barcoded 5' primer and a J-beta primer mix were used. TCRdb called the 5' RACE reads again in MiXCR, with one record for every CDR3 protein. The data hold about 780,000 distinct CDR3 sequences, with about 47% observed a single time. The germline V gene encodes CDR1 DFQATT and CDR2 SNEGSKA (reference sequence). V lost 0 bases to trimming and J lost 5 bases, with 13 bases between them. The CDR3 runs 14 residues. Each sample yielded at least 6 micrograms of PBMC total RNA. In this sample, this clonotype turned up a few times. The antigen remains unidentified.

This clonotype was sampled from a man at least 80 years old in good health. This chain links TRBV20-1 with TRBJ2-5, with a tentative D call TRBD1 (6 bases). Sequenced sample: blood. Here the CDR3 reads CSARDGNDRETQYF. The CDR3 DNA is TGCAGTGCTAGAGACGGGAACGACAGGGAGACCCAGTACTTC.